This T cell receptor beta chain emerged from a study of blood T cell repertoires in COVID-19. Overall study context: The United States, Italy and Spain supplied acute and convalescent COVID-19 samples. PBMCs, B-cell-depleted T cells, or T cells provided the cDNA or gDNA that made up the material.

In the source study's methods: Amplification of reference gene primers provided the estimated nucleated cell counts. Produced via immunoSEQ multiplex PCR; TCRdb's table is partial and in-frame only. Clone size and V and J calls were adopted from that table, with D and trimming inferred from the DNA. The repertoire holds 150,000 to 200,000 clones, 79% seen once, with roughly 17% in the top ten. The CDR3 consists of 16 residues. Germline-derived CDR1 and CDR2 are SGDLS and YYNGEE. The V gene end was trimmed by 0 bases and the J gene end by 8 bases; junction bases not matched to a gene: 8. This receptor was identified in a man in his sixties with active or convalescent COVID-19. The V and J genes are TRBV9 and TRBJ1-4, with 9 bases identical to TRBD1. Source material: peripheral blood. The CDR3 protein is CASSVGEGQGKEKLFF. In DNA form, the CDR3 reads TGTGCCAGCAGCGTAGGGGAAGGACAGGGGAAGGAAAAACTGTTTTTT.